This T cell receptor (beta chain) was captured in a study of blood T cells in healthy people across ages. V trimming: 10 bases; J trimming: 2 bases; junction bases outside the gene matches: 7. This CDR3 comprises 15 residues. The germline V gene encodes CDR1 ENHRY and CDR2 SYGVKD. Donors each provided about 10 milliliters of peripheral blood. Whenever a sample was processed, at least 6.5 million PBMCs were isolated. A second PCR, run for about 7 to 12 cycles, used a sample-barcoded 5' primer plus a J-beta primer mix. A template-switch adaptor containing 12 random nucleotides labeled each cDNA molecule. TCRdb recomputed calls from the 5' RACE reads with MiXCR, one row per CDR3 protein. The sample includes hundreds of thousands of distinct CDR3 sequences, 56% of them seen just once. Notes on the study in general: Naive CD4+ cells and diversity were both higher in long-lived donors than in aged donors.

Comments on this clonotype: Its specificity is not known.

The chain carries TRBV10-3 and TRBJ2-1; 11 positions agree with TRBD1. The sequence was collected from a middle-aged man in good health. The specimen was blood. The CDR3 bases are TGTGCCACCGGACAGGGGGCCGGTACCTACAATGAGCAGTTCTTC. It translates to CATGQGAGTYNEQFF.